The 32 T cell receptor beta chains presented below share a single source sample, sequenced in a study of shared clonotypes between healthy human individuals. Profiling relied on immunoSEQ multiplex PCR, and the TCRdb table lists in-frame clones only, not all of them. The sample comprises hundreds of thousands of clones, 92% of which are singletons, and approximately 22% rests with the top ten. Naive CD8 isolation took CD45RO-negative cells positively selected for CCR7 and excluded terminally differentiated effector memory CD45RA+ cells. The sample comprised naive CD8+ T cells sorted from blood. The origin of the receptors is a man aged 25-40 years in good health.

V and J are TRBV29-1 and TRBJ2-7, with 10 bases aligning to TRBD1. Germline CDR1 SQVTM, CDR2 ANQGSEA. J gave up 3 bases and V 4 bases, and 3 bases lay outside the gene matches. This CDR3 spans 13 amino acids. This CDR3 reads CSVAGTGVYEQYF. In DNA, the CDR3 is TGCAGCGTTGCCGGGACAGGGGTCTACGAGCAGTACTTC.

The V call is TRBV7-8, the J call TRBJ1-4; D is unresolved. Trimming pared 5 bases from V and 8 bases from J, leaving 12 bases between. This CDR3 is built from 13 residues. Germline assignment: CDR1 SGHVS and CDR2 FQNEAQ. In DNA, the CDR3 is TGTGCCAGCAGCACCTTCATGGAAGAAAAACTGTTTTTT. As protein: CASSTFMEEKLFF.

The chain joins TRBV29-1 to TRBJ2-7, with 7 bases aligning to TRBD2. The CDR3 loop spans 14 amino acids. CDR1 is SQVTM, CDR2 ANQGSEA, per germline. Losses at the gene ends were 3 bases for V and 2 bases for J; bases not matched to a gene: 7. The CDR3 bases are TGCAGCGTTGACCTGGGGGGGGAACCCTACGAGCAGTACTTC. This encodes CSVDLGGEPYEQYF.

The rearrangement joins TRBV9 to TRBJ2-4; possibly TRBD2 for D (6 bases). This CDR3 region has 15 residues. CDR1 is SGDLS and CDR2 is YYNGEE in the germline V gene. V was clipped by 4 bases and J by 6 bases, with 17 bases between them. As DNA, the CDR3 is TGTGCCAGCAGCCCCGGGAGTATAGCACCAAACATTCAGTACTTC. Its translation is CASSPGSIAPNIQYF.

CDR3: CASSMGTGWLGDTQYF. CDR3 DNA sequence: TGCGCCAGCAGCATGGGGACAGGGTGGCTTGGGGATACGCAGTATTTT. The chain joins TRBV5-1 to TRBJ2-3; TRBD1 aligns across 9 bases. V trimming: 4 bases; J trimming: 6 bases; junction bases outside the gene matches: 12. Germline V gene lookup returns CDR1 SGHRS and CDR2 YFSETQ. This CDR3 is built from 16 residues. The full variable domain, with the rest looked up from reference TRBV5-1 and TRBJ2-3, is KAGVTQTPRYLIKTRGQQVTLSCSPISGHRSVSWYQQTPGQGLQFLFEYFSETQRNKGNFPGRFSGRQFSNSRSEMNVSTLELGDSALYLCASSMGTGWLGDTQYFGPGTRLTVL.

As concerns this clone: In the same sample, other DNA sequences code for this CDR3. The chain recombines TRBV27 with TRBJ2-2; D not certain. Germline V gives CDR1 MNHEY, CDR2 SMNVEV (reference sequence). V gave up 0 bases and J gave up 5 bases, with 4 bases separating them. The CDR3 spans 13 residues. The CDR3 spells CASSLSRTGELFF. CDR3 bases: TGTGCCAGCAGTTTATCTAGGACCGGGGAGCTGTTTTTT.

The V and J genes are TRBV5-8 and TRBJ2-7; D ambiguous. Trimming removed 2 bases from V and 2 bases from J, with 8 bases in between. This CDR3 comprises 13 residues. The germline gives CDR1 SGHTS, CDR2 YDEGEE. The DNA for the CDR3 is TGTGCCAGCAGCTTTGGCAGAGCCTACGAGCAGTACTTC. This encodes CASSFGRAYEQYF. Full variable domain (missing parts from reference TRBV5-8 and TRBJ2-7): EAGVTQSPTHLIKTRGQQATLRCSPISGHTSVYWYQQALGLGLQFLLWYDEGEERNRGNFPPRFSGRQFPNYSSELNVNALELEDSALYLCASSFGRAYEQYFGPGTRLTVT.

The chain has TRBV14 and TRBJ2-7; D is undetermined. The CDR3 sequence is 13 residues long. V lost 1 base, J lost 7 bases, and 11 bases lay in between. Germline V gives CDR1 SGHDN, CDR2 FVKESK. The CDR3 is CASSQVQPGEQYF. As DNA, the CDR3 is TGTGCCAGCAGCCAAGTTCAGCCTGGGGAGCAGTACTTC.

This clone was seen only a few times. CDR3 nucleotide sequence: TGTGCCAGCAGCCGAGGGGCAGATACGCAGTATTTT. It yields the protein CASSRGADTQYF. This chain uses TRBV7-9 with TRBJ2-3; D possibly uses TRBD1 or TRBD2 (5 bases each). Trimming left V 5 bases short and J 4 bases short, with 7 bases between. CDR1 and CDR2 (germline): SEHNR, FQNEAQ (reference sequence). The CDR3 extends over 12 amino acids. Supplemented by reference TRBV7-9 and TRBJ2-3, the full variable domain reads DTGVSQNPRHKITKRGQNVTFRCDPISEHNRLYWYRQTLGQGPEFLTYFQNEAQLEKSRLLSDRFSAERPKGSFSTLEIQRTEQGDSAMYLCASSRGADTQYFGPGTRLTVL.

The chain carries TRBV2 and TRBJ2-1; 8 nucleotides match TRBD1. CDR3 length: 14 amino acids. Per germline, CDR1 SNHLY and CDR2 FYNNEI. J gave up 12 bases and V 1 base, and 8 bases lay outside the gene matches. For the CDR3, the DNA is TGTGCCAGCAGTGAAGTGAGGACAGGGTTTGGGCAGTTCTTC. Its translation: CASSEVRTGFGQFF.

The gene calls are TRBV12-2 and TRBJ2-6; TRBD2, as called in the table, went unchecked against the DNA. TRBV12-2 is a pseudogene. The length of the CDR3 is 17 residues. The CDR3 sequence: CASRRVATQSRANVLTF. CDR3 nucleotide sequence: TGTGCAAGTCGCAGAGTAGCCACACAAAGTCGGGCCAACGTCCTGACTTTC.

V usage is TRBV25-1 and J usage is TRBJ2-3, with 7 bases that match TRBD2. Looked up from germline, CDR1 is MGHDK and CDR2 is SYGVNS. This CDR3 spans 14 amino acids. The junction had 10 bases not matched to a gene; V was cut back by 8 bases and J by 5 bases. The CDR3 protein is CASAVAGVGDTQYF. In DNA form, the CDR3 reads TGTGCCAGCGCCGTTGCGGGAGTGGGAGATACGCAGTATTTT.

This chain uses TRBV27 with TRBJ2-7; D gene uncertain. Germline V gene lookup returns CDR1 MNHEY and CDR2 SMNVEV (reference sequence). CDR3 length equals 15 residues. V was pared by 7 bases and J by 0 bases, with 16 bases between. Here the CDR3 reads CASMTRSADSYEQYF. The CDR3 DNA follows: TGTGCCAGCATGACCCGATCCGCCGACTCCTACGAGCAGTACTTC.

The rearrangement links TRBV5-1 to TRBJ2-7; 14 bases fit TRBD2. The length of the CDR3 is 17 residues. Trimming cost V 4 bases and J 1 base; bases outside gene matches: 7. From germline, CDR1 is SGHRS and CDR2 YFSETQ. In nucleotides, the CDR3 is TGCGCCAGCAGCGGAGCGGGACTAGCGGGAGCTTCCTACGAGCAGTACTTC. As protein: CASSGAGLAGASYEQYF.

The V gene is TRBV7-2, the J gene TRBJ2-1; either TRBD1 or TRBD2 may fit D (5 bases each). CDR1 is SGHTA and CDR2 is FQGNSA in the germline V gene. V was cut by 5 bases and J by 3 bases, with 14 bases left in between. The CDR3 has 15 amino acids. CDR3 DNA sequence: TGTGCCAGCAGCCAACCGGGACCCATCTACAATGAGCAGTTCTTC. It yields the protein CASSQPGPIYNEQFF.

The CDR3 DNA sequence: TGTGCCAGCAGTTTATTAGGACAGGGGGCGCCTACTGGGGCCAACGTCCTGACTTTC. Translation gives CASSLLGQGAPTGANVLTF. The chain uses TRBV27 and TRBJ2-6, with 11 bases matching TRBD1. The CDR3 runs to 19 residues. CDR1 and CDR2 (germline): MNHEY, SMNVEV (reference sequence). Trimming at V came to 1 base and at J to 2 bases, leaving 7 bases not matched to a gene.

Here the CDR3 reads CASNSGTGGTDTQYF. CDR3 in DNA: TGTGCCTCCAATTCCGGGACAGGGGGGACAGATACGCAGTATTTT. The V and J genes are TRBV6-1 and TRBJ2-3; TRBD1 aligns across 11 bases. Germline CDR1 and CDR2: MNHNS and SASEGT. This CDR3 spans 15 amino acids. J was trimmed by 3 bases and V by 11 bases; bases with no gene match: 10.

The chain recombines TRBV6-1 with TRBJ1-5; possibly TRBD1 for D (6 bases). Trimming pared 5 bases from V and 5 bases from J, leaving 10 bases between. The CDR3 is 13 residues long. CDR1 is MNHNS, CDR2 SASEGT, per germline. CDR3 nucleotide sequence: TGTGCCAGCAGTACAGGGTTGTATCAGCCCCAGCATTTT. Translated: CASSTGLYQPQHF.

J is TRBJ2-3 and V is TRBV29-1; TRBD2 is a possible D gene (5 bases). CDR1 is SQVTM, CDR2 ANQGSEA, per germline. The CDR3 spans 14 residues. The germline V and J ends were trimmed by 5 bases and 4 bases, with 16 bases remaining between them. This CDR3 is CSVILREYADTQYF. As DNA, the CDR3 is TGCAGCGTTATTCTGAGGGAGTACGCAGATACGCAGTATTTT.

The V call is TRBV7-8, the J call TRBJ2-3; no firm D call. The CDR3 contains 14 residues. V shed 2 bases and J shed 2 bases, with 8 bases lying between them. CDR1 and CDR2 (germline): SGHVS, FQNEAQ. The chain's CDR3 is CASSLRSHTDTQYF. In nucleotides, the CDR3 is TGTGCCAGCAGCTTAAGGTCTCACACAGATACGCAGTATTTT. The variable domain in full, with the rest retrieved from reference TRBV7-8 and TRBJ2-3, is GAGVSQSPRYKVAKRGQDVALRCDPISGHVSLFWYQQALGQGPEFLTYFQNEAQLDKSGLPSDRFFAERPEGSVSTLKIQRTQQEDSAVYLCASSLRSHTDTQYFGPGTRLTVL.

CDR3: CASSQDWGASEKLFF. CDR3 nucleotide sequence: TGCGCCAGCAGCCAAGATTGGGGGGCCTCTGAAAAACTGTTTTTT. The V gene is TRBV4-1, the J gene TRBJ1-4; D is possibly TRBD1 (6 bases). The CDR3 extends over 15 amino acids. Germline values: CDR1 MGHRA, CDR2 YSYEKL. Trimming cost V 0 bases and J 7 bases, with 12 bases left between them.

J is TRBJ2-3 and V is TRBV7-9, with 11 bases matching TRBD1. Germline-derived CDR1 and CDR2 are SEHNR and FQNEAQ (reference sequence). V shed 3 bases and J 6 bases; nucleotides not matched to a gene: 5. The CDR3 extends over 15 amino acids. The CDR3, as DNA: TGTGCCAGCAGCTTCGGACAGGGGGCAGGGGATACGCAGTATTTT. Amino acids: CASSFGQGAGDTQYF. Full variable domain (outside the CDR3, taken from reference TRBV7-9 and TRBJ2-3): DTGVSQNPRHKITKRGQNVTFRCDPISEHNRLYWYRQTLGQGPEFLTYFQNEAQLEKSRLLSDRFSAERPKGSFSTLEIQRTEQGDSAMYLCASSFGQGAGDTQYFGPGTRLTVL.

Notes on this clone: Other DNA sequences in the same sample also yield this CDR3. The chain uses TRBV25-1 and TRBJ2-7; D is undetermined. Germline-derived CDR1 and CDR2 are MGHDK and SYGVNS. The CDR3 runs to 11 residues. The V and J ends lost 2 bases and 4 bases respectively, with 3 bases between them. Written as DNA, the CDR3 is TGTGCCAGCAGTGAAGGGTACGAGCAGTACTTC. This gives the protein CASSEGYEQYF.

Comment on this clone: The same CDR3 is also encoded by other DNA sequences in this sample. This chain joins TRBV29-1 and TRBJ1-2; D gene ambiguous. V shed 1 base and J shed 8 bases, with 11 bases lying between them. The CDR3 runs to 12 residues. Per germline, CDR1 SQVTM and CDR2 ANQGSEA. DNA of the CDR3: TGCAGCGTTGAAGGAGGGCCGGGGGGCTACACCTTC. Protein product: CSVEGGPGGYTF.

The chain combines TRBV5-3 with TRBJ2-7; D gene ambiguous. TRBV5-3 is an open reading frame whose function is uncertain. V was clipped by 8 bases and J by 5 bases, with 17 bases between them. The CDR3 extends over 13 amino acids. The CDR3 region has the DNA TGTGCCAGCAGCCCCGGGTGGCCGGACGAGCAGTACTTC. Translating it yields CASSPGWPDEQYF.

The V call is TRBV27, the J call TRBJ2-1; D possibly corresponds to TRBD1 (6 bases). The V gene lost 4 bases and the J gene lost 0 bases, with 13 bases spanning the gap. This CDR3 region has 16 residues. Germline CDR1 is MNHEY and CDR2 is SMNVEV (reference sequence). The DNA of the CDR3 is TGTGCCAGCAGTTGGACAGAGACGATCTCCTACAATGAGCAGTTCTTC. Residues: CASSWTETISYNEQFF.

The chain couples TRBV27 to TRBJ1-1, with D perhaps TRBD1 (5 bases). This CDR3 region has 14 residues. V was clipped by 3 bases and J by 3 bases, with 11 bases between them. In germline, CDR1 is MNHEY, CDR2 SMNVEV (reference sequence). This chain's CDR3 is CASSFTGADTEAFF. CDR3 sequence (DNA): TGTGCCAGCAGTTTCACAGGTGCCGACACTGAAGCTTTCTTT.

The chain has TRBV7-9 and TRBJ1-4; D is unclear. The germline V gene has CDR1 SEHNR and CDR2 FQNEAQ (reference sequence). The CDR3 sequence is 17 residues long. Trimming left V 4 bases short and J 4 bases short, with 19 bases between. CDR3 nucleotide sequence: TGTGCCAGCAGCTACTCGTGGGCGAGCCTACTTAATGAAAAACTGTTTTTT. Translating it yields CASSYSWASLLNEKLFF.

CDR3 coding DNA: TGTGCCAGTTCTCGGGAGGGCCTCGACAATGAGCAGTTCTTC. Its protein is CASSREGLDNEQFF. This sequence joins TRBV28 and TRBJ2-1; 8 nucleotides agree with TRBD2. V lost 9 bases, J lost 5 bases, and 9 bases stayed unmatched. The CDR3 is 14 residues long. The germline CDR1 and CDR2 sequences are MDHEN and SYDVKM.

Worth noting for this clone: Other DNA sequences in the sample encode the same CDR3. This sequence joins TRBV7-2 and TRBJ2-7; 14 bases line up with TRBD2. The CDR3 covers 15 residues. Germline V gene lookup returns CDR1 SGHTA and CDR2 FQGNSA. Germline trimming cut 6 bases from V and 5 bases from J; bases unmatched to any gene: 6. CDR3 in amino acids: CASSWTSGRLDEQYF. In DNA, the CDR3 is TGTGCCAGCAGTTGGACTAGCGGGAGGTTGGACGAGCAGTACTTC.

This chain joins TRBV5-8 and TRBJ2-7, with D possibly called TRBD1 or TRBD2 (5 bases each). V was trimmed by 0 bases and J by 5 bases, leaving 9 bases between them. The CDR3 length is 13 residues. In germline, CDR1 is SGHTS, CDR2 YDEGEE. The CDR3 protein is CASSLAWGNEQYF. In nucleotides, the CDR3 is TGTGCCAGCAGCTTGGCCTGGGGGAACGAGCAGTACTTC.

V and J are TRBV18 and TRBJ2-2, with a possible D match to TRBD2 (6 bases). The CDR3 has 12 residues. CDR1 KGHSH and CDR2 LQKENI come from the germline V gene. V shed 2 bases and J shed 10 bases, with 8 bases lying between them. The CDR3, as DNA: TGTGCCAGCTCACCAGCGGGGATGGAGCTGTTTTTT. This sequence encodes CASSPAGMELFF.